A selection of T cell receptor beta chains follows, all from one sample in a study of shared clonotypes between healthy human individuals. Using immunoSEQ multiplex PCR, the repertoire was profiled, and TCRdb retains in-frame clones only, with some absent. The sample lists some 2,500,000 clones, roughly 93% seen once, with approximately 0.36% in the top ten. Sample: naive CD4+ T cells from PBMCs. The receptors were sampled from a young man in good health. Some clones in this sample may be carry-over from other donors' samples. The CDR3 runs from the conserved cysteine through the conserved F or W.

CDR3aa: CASSQDPGVPRSYNEQFF
v_gene: TRBV4-2
j_gene: TRBJ2-1

CDR3aa: CASSLSVPGTGYEQYF
v_gene: TRBV5-1
j_gene: TRBJ2-7

CDR3aa: CASSRITGYGYTF
v_gene: TRBV6-5
j_gene: TRBJ1-2

CDR3aa: CASSLMASGNTGELFF
v_gene: TRBV7-3
j_gene: TRBJ2-2

CDR3aa: CASSAWTEEGIQYF
v_gene: TRBV6-1
j_gene: TRBJ2-4

CDR3aa: CATSRDRGTSGIGTYNEQFF
v_gene: TRBV15
j_gene: TRBJ2-1

CDR3aa: CASTQGLGNTEAFF
v_gene: TRBV28
j_gene: TRBJ1-1

CDR3aa: CASSFSGDGSYEQYF
v_gene: TRBV5-1
j_gene: TRBJ2-7

CDR3aa: CASSGRGPREKLFF
v_gene: TRBV7-2
j_gene: TRBJ1-4

CDR3aa: CASSQEYGYTF
v_gene: TRBV4-2
j_gene: TRBJ1-2

CDR3aa: CASSLSWDTSSYNEQFF
v_gene: TRBV27
j_gene: TRBJ2-1

CDR3aa: CASSAGGYSAHNEQFF
v_gene: TRBV9
j_gene: TRBJ2-1

CDR3aa: CASSYRLAGDLLGQYF
v_gene: TRBV7-9
j_gene: TRBJ2-7

CDR3aa: CASSFGTFYNSPLHF
v_gene: TRBV5-1
j_gene: TRBJ1-6

CDR3aa: CASSPGTGDGVEQFF
v_gene: TRBV7-6
j_gene: TRBJ2-1

CDR3aa: CASSSRDSGMGAQYF
v_gene: TRBV28
j_gene: TRBJ2-7

CDR3aa: CASSFLRGRETQYF
v_gene: TRBV28
j_gene: TRBJ2-5

CDR3aa: CAISESTGLAVNEQFF
v_gene: TRBV10-3
j_gene: TRBJ2-1

CDR3aa: CASSLAQGVTYEQYF
v_gene: TRBV28
j_gene: TRBJ2-7

CDR3aa: CASSGAGPKENEQFF
v_gene: TRBV9
j_gene: TRBJ2-1

CDR3aa: CASSPIDRSDNEKLFF
v_gene: TRBV4-3
j_gene: TRBJ1-4

CDR3aa: CASSAGTYNEQFF
v_gene: TRBV9
j_gene: TRBJ2-1

CDR3aa: CASSFGGPILFF
v_gene: TRBV7-9
j_gene: TRBJ1-4

CDR3aa: CASSQGLARGRGNTIYF
v_gene: TRBV4-1
j_gene: TRBJ1-3

CDR3aa: CASSLVGGASNQPQHF
v_gene: TRBV7-2
j_gene: TRBJ1-5

CDR3aa: CTSSQADRGRNTGELFF
v_gene: TRBV1
j_gene: TRBJ2-2

CDR3aa: CASSRGDYNEQFF
v_gene: TRBV7-3
j_gene: TRBJ2-1

CDR3aa: CASSQLPGLGNTIYF
v_gene: TRBV4-1
j_gene: TRBJ1-3

CDR3aa: CASSLIGPSYEQYF
v_gene: TRBV28
j_gene: TRBJ2-7

CDR3aa: CASSVRADNQPQHF
v_gene: TRBV7-2
j_gene: TRBJ1-5

CDR3aa: CASSGTSPTGELFF
v_gene: TRBV9
j_gene: TRBJ2-2

CDR3aa: CASSLQTTERNYQPQHF
v_gene: TRBV27
j_gene: TRBJ1-5

CDR3aa: CASSPVGAWGAPLHF
v_gene: TRBV4-1
j_gene: TRBJ1-6

CDR3aa: CASSQGGADNQPQHF
v_gene: TRBV4-1
j_gene: TRBJ1-5

CDR3aa: CSVDRGTGELFF
v_gene: TRBV29-1
j_gene: TRBJ2-2

CDR3aa: CASRLDMTGRYGYTF
v_gene: TRBV6-5
j_gene: TRBJ1-2

CDR3aa: CASSFGGLAGYEQYF
v_gene: TRBV27
j_gene: TRBJ2-7

CDR3aa: CASARSRGDEQFF
v_gene: TRBV2
j_gene: TRBJ2-1

CDR3aa: CASSPYGTGLEAFF
v_gene: TRBV11-2
j_gene: TRBJ1-1

CDR3aa: CASTPMGRGHMNTEAFF
v_gene: TRBV19
j_gene: TRBJ1-1

CDR3aa: CASSSPDGVGGYTF
v_gene: TRBV27
j_gene: TRBJ1-2